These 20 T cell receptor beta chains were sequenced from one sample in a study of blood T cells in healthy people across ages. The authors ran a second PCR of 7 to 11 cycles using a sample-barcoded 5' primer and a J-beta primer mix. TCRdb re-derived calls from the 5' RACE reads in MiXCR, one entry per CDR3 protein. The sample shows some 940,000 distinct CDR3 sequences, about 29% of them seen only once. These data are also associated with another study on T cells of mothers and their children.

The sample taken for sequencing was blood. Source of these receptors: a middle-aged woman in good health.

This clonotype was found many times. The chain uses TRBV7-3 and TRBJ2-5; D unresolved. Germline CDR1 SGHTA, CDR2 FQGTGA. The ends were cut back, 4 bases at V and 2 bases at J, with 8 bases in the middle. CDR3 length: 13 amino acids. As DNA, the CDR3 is TGTGCCAGCAGCTCGGTCCCACAAGAGACCCAGTACTTC. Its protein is CASSSVPQETQYF.

The CDR3 loop is CASRRYGDVNTEAFF. CDR3 DNA: TGTGCCAGCAGGAGATATGGGGATGTGAACACTGAAGCTTTCTTT. The J gene is TRBJ1-1, the V gene TRBV2; D is uncertain. V lost 6 bases and J lost 0, with 14 bases in between. This CDR3 contains 15 residues. Germline V gene sequence: CDR1 SNHLY, CDR2 FYNNEI.

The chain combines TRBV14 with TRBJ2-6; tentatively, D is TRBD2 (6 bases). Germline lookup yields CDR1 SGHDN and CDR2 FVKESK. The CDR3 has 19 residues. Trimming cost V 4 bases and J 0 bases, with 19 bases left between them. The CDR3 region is CASSRLVTWRGSGANVLTF. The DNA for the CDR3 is TGTGCCAGCAGCCGATTGGTTACTTGGCGGGGCTCTGGGGCCAACGTCCTGACTTTC.

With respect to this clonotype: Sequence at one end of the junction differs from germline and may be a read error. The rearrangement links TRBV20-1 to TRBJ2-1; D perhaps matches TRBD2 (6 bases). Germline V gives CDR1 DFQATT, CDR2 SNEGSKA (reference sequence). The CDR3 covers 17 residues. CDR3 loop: CSADRPRRATSYNKQFF. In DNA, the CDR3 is TGCAGTGCAGACAGACCCCGGAGGGCGACCTCCTACAATAAGCAGTTCTTC.

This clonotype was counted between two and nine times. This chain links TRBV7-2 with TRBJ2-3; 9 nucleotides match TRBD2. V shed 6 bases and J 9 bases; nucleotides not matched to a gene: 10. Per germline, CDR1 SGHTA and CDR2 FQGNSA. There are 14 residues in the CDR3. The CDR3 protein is CASSSGLARGTQYF. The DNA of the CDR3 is TGTGCCAGCAGTTCCGGACTAGCGAGAGGAACGCAGTATTTT.

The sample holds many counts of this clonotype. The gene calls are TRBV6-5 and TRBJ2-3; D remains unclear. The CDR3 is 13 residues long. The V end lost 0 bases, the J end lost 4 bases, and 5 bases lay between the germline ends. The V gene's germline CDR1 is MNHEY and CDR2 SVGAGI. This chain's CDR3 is CASSYSGSDTQYF. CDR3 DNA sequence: TGTGCCAGCAGTTACTCAGGCTCAGATACGCAGTATTTT.

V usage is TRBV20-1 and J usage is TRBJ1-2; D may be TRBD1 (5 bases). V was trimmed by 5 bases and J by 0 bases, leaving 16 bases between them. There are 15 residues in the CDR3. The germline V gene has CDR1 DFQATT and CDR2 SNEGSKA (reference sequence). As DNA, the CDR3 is TGCAGTGCTCCTTCCGAGGGGACGACTAACTATGGCTACACCTTC. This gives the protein CSAPSEGTTNYGYTF.

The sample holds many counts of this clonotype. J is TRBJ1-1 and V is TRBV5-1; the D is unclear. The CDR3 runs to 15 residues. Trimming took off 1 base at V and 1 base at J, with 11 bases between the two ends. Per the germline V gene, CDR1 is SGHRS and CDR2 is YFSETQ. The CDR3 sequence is CASSLRAEPNTEAFF. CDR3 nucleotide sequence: TGCGCCAGCAGCTTGAGGGCAGAGCCGAACACTGAAGCTTTCTTT.

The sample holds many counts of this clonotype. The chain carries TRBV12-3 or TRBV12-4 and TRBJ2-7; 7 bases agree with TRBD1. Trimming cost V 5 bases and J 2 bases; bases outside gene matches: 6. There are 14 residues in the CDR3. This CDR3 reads CASSDWTGTYEQYF. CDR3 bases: TGTGCCAGCAGTGATTGGACAGGAACCTACGAGCAGTACTTC.

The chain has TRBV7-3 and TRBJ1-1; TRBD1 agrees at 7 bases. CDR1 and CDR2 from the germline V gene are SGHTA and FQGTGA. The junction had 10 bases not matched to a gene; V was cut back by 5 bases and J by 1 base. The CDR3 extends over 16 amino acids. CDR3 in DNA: TGTGCCAGCAGCCAAGACCGACAGGGTAAGAACACTGAAGCTTTCTTT. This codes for CASSQDRQGKNTEAFF.

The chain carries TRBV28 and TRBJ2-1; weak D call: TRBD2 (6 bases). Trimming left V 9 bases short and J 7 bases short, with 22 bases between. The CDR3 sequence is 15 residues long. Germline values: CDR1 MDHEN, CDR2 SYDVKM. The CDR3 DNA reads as TGTGCCAGTTCTAGTGTGGGGGGAAAGGGGAATGAGCAGTTCTTC. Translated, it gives CASSSVGGKGNEQFF.

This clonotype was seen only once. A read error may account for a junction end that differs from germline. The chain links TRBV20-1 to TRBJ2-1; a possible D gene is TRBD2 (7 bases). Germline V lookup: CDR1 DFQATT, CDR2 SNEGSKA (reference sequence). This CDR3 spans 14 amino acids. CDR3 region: CSASAGADTGELFF. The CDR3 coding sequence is TGCAGCGCTAGTGCGGGGGCGGACACCGGGGAGCTGTTCTTC.

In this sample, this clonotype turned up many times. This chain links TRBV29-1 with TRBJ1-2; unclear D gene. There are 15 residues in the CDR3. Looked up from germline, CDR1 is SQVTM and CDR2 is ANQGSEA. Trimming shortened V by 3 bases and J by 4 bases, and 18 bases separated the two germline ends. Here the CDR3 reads CSVEEMGSAFYGYTF. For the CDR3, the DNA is TGCAGCGTTGAGGAGATGGGGTCTGCCTTCTATGGCTACACCTTC.

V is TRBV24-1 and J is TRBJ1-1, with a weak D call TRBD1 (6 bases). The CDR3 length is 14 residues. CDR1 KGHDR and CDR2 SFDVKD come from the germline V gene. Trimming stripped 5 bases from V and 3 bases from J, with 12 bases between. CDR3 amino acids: CATSVGPGDTEAFF. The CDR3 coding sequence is TGTGCCACCAGTGTGGGACCAGGGGACACTGAAGCTTTCTTT.

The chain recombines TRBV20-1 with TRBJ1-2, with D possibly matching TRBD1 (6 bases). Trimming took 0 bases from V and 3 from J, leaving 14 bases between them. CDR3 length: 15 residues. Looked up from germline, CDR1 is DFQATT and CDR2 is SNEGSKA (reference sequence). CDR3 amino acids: CSARDRLGGDYGYTF. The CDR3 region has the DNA TGCAGTGCTAGAGATCGTTTGGGGGGCGACTATGGCTACACCTTC.

The CDR3 region has the DNA TGTGCCACCAGCAGAGACACCGGAGGTACGCAGTATTTT. This codes for CATSRDTGGTQYF. V usage is TRBV15 and J usage is TRBJ2-3; possible D gene TRBD2, 5 bases. Trimming took off 0 bases at V and 8 bases at J, with 9 bases between the two ends. Germline CDR1 reads LNHNV; CDR2 reads YYDKDF (reference sequence). The length of the CDR3 is 13 residues.

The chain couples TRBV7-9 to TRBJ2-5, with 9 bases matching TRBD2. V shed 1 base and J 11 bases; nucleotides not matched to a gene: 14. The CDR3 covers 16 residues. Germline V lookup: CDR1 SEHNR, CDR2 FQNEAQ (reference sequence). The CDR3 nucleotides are TGTGCCAGCAGCTTAGACGCGGGGGGGAACTACAATGAGCAGTACTTC. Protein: CASSLDAGGNYNEQYF.

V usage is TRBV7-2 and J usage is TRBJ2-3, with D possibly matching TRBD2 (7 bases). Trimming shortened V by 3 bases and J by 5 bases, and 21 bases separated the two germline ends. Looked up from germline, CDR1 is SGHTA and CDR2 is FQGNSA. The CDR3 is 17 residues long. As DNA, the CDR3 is TGTGCCAGCAGCTTGTACCTGTTGGGGGGGGGCGTAGATACGCAGTATTTT. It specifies CASSLYLLGGGVDTQYF. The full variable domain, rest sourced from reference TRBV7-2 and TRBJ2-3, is GAGVSQSPSNKVTEKGKDVELRCDPISGHTALYWYRQSLGQGLEFLIYFQGNSAPDKSGLPSDRFSAERTGGSVSTLTIQRTQQEDSAVYLCASSLYLLGGGVDTQYFGPGTRLTVL.

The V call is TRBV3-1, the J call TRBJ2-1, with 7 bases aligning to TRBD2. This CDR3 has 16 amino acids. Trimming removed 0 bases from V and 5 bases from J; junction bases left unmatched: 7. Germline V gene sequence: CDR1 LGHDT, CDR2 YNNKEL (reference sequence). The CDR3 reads CASSQDRTRLDNEQFF. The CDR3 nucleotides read TGTGCCAGCAGCCAAGACCGGACTAGGTTGGACAATGAGCAGTTCTTC.

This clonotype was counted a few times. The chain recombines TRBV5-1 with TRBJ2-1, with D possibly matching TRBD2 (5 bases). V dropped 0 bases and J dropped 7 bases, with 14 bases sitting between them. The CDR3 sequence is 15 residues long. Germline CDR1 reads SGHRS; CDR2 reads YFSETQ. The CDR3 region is CASSLDPRSGNEQFF. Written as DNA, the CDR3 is TGCGCCAGCAGCTTGGATCCACGATCGGGGAATGAGCAGTTCTTC.